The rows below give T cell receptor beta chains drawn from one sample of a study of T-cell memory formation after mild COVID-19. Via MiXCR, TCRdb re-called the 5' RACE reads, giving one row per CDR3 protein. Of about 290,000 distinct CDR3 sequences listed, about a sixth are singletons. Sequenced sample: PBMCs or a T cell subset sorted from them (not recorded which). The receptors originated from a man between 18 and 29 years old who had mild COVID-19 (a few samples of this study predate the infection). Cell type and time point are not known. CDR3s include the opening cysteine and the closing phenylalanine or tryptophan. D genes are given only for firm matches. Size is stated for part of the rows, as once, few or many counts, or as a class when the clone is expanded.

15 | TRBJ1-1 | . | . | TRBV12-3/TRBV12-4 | CASREETGRVTEAFF | TGTGCCAGCAGGGAGGAAACAGGGAGGGTCACTGAAGCTTTCTTT
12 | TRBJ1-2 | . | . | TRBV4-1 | CASSQDEGGYTF | TGCGCCAGCAGCCAAGATGAGGGTGGCTACACCTTC
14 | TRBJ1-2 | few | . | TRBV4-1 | CASSQVIAVDGYTF | TGCGCCAGCAGCCAAGTTATAGCAGTAGATGGCTACACCTTC
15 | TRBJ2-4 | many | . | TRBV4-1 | CASSQVPPGKNIQYF | TGCGCCAGCAGCCAAGTCCCCCCCGGCAAAAACATTCAGTACTTC
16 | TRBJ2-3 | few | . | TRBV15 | CATSKEWTANSDTQYF | TGTGCCACCAGCAAAGAGTGGACCGCGAACTCAGATACGCAGTATTTT
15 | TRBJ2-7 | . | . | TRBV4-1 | CASSQGQGPSYEQYF | TGCGCCAGCAGCCAAGGGCAGGGGCCCTCCTACGAGCAGTACTTC
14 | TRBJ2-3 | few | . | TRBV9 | CASSVDRGTDTQYF | TGTGCCAGCAGCGTAGATAGGGGCACAGATACGCAGTATTTT
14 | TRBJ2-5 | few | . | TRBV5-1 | CASSLDPTGETQYF | TGCGCCAGCAGCTTGGACCCTACCGGGGAGACCCAGTACTTC
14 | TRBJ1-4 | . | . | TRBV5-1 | CASSSGSSPEKLFF | TGCGCCAGCAGCTCCGGCTCGAGCCCTGAAAAACTGTTTTTT
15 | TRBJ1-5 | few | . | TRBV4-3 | CASSQASGHNQPQHF | TGCGCCAGCAGCCAAGCCTCGGGCCACAATCAGCCCCAGCATTTT
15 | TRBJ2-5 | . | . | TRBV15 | CATSSIPGYQETQYF | TGTGCCACCAGCAGTATACCAGGATATCAGGAGACCCAGTACTTC
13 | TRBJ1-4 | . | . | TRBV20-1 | CSARSPTNEKLFF | TGCAGTGCTAGGAGTCCCACTAATGAAAAACTGTTTTTT
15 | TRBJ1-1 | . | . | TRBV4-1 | CASSRPDRVNTEAFF | TGCGCCAGCAGCCGACCGGACAGAGTGAACACTGAAGCTTTCTTT
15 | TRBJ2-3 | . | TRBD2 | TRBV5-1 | CASKDLAGYTDTQYF | TGCGCCAGCAAAGATCTAGCGGGGTACACAGATACGCAGTATTTT
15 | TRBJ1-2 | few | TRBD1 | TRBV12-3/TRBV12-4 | CASSLASGGHYGYTF | TGTGCCAGCAGTTTAGCGTCAGGGGGCCACTATGGCTACACCTTC
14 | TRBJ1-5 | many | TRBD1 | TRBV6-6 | CASSLYRGNQPQHF | TGTGCCAGCAGCCTATACAGGGGAAATCAGCCCCAGCATTTT
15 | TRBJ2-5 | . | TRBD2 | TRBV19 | CASSFGLAGEETQYF | TGTGCCAGTAGTTTCGGACTAGCGGGGGAAGAGACCCAGTACTTC
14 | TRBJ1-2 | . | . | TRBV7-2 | CASSLLGANYGYTF | TGTGCCAGCAGCCTGTTGGGGGCGAACTATGGCTACACCTTC
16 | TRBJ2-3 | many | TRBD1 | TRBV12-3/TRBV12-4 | CASSFLGGQEIDTQYF | TGTGCCAGCAGTTTTTTAGGGGGACAGGAAATAGATACGCAGTATTTT
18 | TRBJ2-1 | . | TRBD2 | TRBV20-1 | CSAAPGTSGGALINEQFF | TGCAGTGCCGCCCCCGGGACTAGCGGGGGGGCCCTTATCAATGAGCAGTTCTTC
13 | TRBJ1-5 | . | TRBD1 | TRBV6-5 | CASGFDRDQPQHF | TGTGCCAGCGGATTCGACAGGGATCAGCCCCAGCATTTT
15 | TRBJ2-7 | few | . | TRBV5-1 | CASSLGQPNSYEQYF | TGCGCCAGCAGCTTGGGACAGCCGAACTCCTACGAGCAGTACTTC
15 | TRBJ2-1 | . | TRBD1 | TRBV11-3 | CASSTGGQGHNEQFF | TGTGCCAGCAGCACAGGGGGACAGGGGCACAATGAGCAGTTCTTC
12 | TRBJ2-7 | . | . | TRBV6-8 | CASIHQGCEQYF | TGTGCCAGCATCCACCAGGGCTGCGAGCAGTACTTC
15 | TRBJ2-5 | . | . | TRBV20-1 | CSARSSGSVLETQYF | TGCAGTGCTAGATCCTCTGGGTCAGTCCTAGAGACCCAGTACTTC
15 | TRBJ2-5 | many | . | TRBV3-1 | CASSQDLDFQETQYF | TGTGCCAGCAGCCAAGACCTGGACTTCCAAGAGACCCAGTACTTC
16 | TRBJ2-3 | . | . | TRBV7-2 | CASSLAPWGSTDTQYF | TGTGCCAGCAGCTTAGCGCCGTGGGGCAGCACAGATACGCAGTATTTT
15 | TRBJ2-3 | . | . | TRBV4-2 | CASSQGGQGTDTQYF | TGTGCCAGCAGCCAAGGTGGTCAGGGGACAGATACGCAGTATTTT
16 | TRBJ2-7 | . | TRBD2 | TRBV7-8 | CASSSLAGLGSYEQYF | TGTGCCAGCAGCTCCCTAGCGGGGTTAGGATCCTACGAGCAGTACTTC
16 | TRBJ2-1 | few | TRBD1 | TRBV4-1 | CASSHASGGLYNEQFF | TGCGCCAGCAGCCATGCTTCAGGGGGCCTTTACAATGAGCAGTTCTTC
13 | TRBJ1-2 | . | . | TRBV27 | CASSHTQGYGYTF | TGTGCCAGCAGTCATACCCAGGGGTATGGCTACACCTTC
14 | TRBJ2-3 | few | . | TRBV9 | CASSAGGGADTQYF | TGTGCCAGCAGCGCCGGCGGCGGGGCAGATACGCAGTATTTT
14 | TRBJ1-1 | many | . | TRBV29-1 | CSVAGRPLNTEAFF | TGCAGCGTTGCGGGGCGACCACTGAACACTGAAGCTTTCTTT
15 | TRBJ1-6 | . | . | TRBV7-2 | CASSAGGRKNSPLHF | TGTGCCAGCAGCGCCGGTGGGCGAAAAAATTCACCCCTCCACTTT
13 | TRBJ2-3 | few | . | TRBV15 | CATSVSLPDTQYF | TGTGCCACCAGCGTAAGCTTACCAGATACGCAGTATTTT
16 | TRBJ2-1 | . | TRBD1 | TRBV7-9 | CASSPGQGMVYNEQFF | TGTGCCAGCAGCCCCGGACAGGGAATGGTTTACAATGAGCAGTTCTTC
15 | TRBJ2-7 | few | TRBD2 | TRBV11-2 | CASSPVAGIGYEQYF | TGTGCCAGCAGCCCCGTAGCGGGGATCGGCTACGAGCAGTACTTC
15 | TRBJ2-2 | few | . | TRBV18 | CASSPAVGATGELFF | TGTGCCAGCTCACCGGCTGTGGGGGCCACCGGGGAGCTGTTTTTT
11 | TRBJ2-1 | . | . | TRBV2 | CASGGEYEQFF | TGTGCCAGCGGGGGCGAGTATGAGCAGTTCTTC
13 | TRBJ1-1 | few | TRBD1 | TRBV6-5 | CATTGGAGLEAFF | TGCGCTACTACAGGGGGCGCGGGTCTAGAAGCTTTCTTT
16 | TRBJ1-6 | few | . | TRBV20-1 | CSARDIIRDYNSPLHF | TGCAGTGCTAGAGATATCATCAGGGACTATAATTCACCCCTCCACTTT
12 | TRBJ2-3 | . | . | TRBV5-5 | CASSADTDTQYF | TGTGCCAGCAGCGCCGACACAGATACGCAGTATTTT
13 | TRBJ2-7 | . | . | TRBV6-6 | CASSSGPSYEQYF | TGTGCCAGCAGTTCAGGTCCCTCCTACGAGCAGTACTTC
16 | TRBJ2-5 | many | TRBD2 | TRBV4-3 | CASSQDKASGQETQYF | TGCGCCAGCAGCCAAGATAAGGCTAGCGGCCAAGAGACCCAGTACTTC
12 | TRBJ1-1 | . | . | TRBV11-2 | CASSPWGILSFF | TGTGCCAGCAGCCCCTGGGGCATTTTATCTTTCTTT
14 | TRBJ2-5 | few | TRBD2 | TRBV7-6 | CASSPGLSQETQYF | TGTGCCAGCAGCCCGGGACTATCCCAAGAGACCCAGTACTTC
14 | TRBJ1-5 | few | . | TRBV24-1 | CATSPRGVNQPQHF | TGTGCCACCAGTCCCAGGGGTGTCAATCAGCCCCAGCATTTT
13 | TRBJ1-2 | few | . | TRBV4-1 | CASSHNEQYGYTF | TGCGCCAGCAGCCACAATGAACAGTATGGCTACACCTTC
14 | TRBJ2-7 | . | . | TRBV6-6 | CASSYQGPGVEQYF | TGTGCCAGCAGTTACCAGGGGCCGGGTGTCGAGCAGTACTTC
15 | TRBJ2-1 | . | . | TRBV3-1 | CASSQGPSTDNEQFF | TGTGCCAGCAGCCAAGGACCCTCGACAGACAATGAGCAGTTCTTC
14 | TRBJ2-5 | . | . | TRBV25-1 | CASSEGGGGETQYF | TGTGCCAGCAGTGAAGGGGGAGGGGGGGAGACCCAGTACTTC
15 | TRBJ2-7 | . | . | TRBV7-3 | CASSHGLDGSYEQYF | TGTGCCAGCAGCCACGGCCTAGATGGCTCCTACGAGCAGTACTTC
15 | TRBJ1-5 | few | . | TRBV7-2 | CASSSLTAGRQPQHF | TGTGCCAGCAGCTCGCTGACAGCGGGTCGGCAGCCCCAGCATTTT
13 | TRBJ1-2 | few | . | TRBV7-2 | CASSLVGEGLETF | TGTGCCAGCAGCTTAGTGGGGGAGGGCTTGGAGACCTTC
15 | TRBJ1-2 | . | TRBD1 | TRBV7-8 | CASSLVRQGLNGYTF | TGTGCCAGCAGCTTAGTTCGACAGGGATTAAATGGCTACACCTTC
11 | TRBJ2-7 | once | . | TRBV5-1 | CASSLGVGQYF | TGCGCCAGCAGCTTGGGAGTTGGGCAGTACTTC
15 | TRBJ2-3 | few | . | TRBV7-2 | CASSLYGTGTDTQYF | TGTGCCAGCAGCTTATACGGGACTGGCACAGATACGCAGTATTTT
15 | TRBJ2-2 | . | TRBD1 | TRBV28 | CASSSDREVNGELFF | TGTGCCAGCAGTTCGGACAGGGAGGTGAACGGGGAGCTGTTTTTT
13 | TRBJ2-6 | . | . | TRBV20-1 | CSAMPSGANVLTF | TGCAGTGCTATGCCCTCTGGGGCCAACGTCCTGACTTTC